This T cell receptor beta chain emerged from a study of PD-L1 blockade in urothelial cancer. For the study at large: The researchers analyzed blood 3 weeks (second dose) and 6 weeks after treatment start. The median number of T cells present in blood samples was 140,000 to 150,000.

Repertoires were generated with immunoSEQ multiplex PCR, while TCRdb's copy carries only in-frame clones and drops some. The sample records 53,000 or so clones, around 89% being singletons. Germline CDR1 reads SGHNT; CDR2 reads YYREEE (reference sequence). V dropped 2 bases and J dropped 1 base, with 6 bases sitting between them. The CDR3 spans 13 residues. Time point in this sample: peripheral blood 6 weeks after treatment start. This specimen consisted of PBMCs, obtained around atezolizumab (anti-PD-L1) treatment. This chain uses TRBV5-4 with TRBJ2-5; D unclear. The clonotype originates from a man in his 60s with urothelial cancer. The CDR3 sequence: CASSLDSQETQYF. In DNA form, the CDR3 reads TGTGCCAGCAGCTTAGACTCCCAAGAGACCCAGTACTTC.